The 10 T cell receptor beta chains below come from one sample, sequenced in a study of identifying expanded T cells in peripheral blood. Libraries were prepared by immunoSEQ multiplex PCR; TCRdb keeps only in-frame clonotypes and omits some of them. The sample contains around 95,000 clones, 75% to 90% of which appear only once. The sample was blood. Receptors originate from a person aged 18 to 69 in good health.

The chain combines TRBV27 with TRBJ2-1, with D possibly matching TRBD1 (5 bases). Trimming pared 2 bases from V and 7 bases from J, leaving 12 bases between. Germline CDR1 reads MNHEY; CDR2 reads SMNVEV (reference sequence). This CDR3 has 14 residues. The CDR3 DNA reads TGTGCCAGCAGTTTAGTAGGGGTGGGGAATGAGCAGTTCTTC. This sequence encodes CASSLVGVGNEQFF.

CDR3 DNA sequence: TGCGCCAGCTCGGGTTCGGCACCCTCCGAGCAGTACTTC. Protein: CASSGSAPSEQYF. The rearrangement joins TRBV5-1 to TRBJ2-7; D call uncertain. CDR3 size: 13 residues. V was clipped by 7 bases and J by 6 bases, with 17 bases between them. Germline V gives CDR1 SGHRS, CDR2 YFSETQ.

This rearrangement joins TRBV28 to TRBJ2-2, with 10 bases fitting TRBD1. V lost 6 bases to trimming and J lost 4 bases; unmatched junction nucleotides: 8. Germline V gene sequence: CDR1 MDHEN, CDR2 SYDVKM. The CDR3 spans 16 residues. In nucleotides, the CDR3 is TGTGCCAGCAGCTCAGACAGGGGGCAAGGCACCGGGGAGCTGTTTTTT. Its translation is CASSSDRGQGTGELFF. The full variable domain, in which reference TRBV28 and TRBJ2-2 provide the parts outside the CDR3, is DVKVTQSSRYLVKRTGEKVFLECVQDMDHENMFWYRQDPGLGLRLIYFSYDVKMKEKGDIPEGYSVSREKKERFSLILESASTNQTSMYLCASSSDRGQGTGELFFGEGSRLTVL.

This chain joins TRBV6-1 and TRBJ2-1, with D perhaps TRBD1 (5 bases). V was trimmed by 7 bases and J by 7 bases, leaving 14 bases between them. CDR1 and CDR2 from the germline V gene are MNHNS and SASEGT. This CDR3 is built from 13 residues. CDR3 protein: CASTQGGVNEQFF. In DNA form, the CDR3 reads TGTGCCAGCACCCAGGGCGGAGTAAATGAGCAGTTCTTC.

The genes are TRBV5-1 and TRBJ2-1; D unclear. The germline V and J ends were trimmed by 4 bases and 0 bases, with 5 bases remaining between them. The CDR3 is 13 amino acids. Germline V gives CDR1 SGHRS, CDR2 YFSETQ. The CDR3: CASSPDSYNEQFF. In DNA, the CDR3 is TGCGCCAGCAGCCCCGACTCCTACAATGAGCAGTTCTTC.

The count of this clone is one. J is TRBJ2-5 and V is TRBV6-5; a possible D gene is TRBD2 (7 bases). Deletions cut 2 bases from V and 1 base from J, with 11 bases between. The germline gives CDR1 MNHEY, CDR2 SVGAGI. This CDR3 is built from 15 residues. CDR3 region: CASSYGGAIQETQYF. In nucleotides, the CDR3 is TGTGCCAGCAGTTACGGGGGGGCAATCCAAGAGACCCAGTACTTC.

The genes are TRBV7-6 and TRBJ2-1, with 7 bases that match TRBD2. V lost 1 base, J lost 8 bases, and 14 bases stayed unmatched. The CDR3 totals 17 residues. Per germline, CDR1 SGHVS and CDR2 FNYEAQ. For the CDR3, the DNA is TGTGCCAGCAGCTTAGGTCGAGGCGGGGGACGGGCATATGAGCAGTTCTTC. The encoded protein is CASSLGRGGGRAYEQFF.

The rearrangement joins TRBV6-6 to TRBJ2-3; D is unresolved. Germline lookup yields CDR1 MNHNY and CDR2 SVGAGI (reference sequence). Trimming shortened V by 7 bases and J by 6 bases, and 14 bases separated the two germline ends. This CDR3 is 13 amino acids long. The CDR3 sequence is CASTYPGLDTQYF. CDR3 bases: TGTGCCAGCACCTACCCCGGTTTGGATACGCAGTATTTT.

This chain joins TRBV5-1 and TRBJ1-2, with D perhaps TRBD1 (5 bases). Per the germline V gene, CDR1 is SGHRS and CDR2 is YFSETQ. V shed 0 bases and J shed 1 base, with 13 bases lying between them. The CDR3 extends over 16 amino acids. The CDR3 is CASSLVGGTDNYGYTF. The DNA of the CDR3 is TGCGCCAGCAGCTTGGTGGGGGGGACCGATAACTATGGCTACACCTTC.

This rearrangement joins TRBV7-2 to TRBJ2-1; D could derive from TRBD1 or TRBD2 (5 bases each). The CDR3 has 15 amino acids. The germline CDR1 and CDR2 sequences are SGHTA and FQGNSA. Trimming cost V 3 bases and J 4 bases, with 13 bases left between them. Written as DNA, the CDR3 is TGTGCCAGCAGCTTCTCAGGGACCTTTTACAATGAGCAGTTCTTC. It codes for CASSFSGTFYNEQFF.